This T cell receptor (beta chain) was sequenced during a study of T cell responses to AZD1222 COVID-19 vaccine. Looking at the study overall: Pooled together were second doses at about 4 or about 12 weeks. The study's findings and limits: The repertoires were collected only after the peak T cell response. Recipients of AZD1222 seropositive at baseline numbered only five or six.

The data were produced by immunoSEQ multiplex PCR, yet TCRdb's version contains in-frame clones alone and is incomplete. The sample has more than 95,000 clones, approximately 88% seen once. This CDR3 spans 14 amino acids. The germline CDR1 and CDR2 sequences are MNHEY and SVGEGT. V was shortened by 0 bases and J by 1 base, with 6 bases between the two germline ends. In regard to this clone: Its antigen is unidentified.

The chain uses TRBV6-2 or TRBV6-3 and TRBJ2-5; TRBD1 is a possible D gene (5 bases). Sample: peripheral blood, taken on day 0 of AZD1222 vaccination. The receptor was isolated from an adult in good health. The CDR3 loop is CASSYSGVQETQYF. The CDR3 region has the DNA TGTGCCAGCAGTTACTCAGGGGTCCAAGAGACCCAGTACTTC.